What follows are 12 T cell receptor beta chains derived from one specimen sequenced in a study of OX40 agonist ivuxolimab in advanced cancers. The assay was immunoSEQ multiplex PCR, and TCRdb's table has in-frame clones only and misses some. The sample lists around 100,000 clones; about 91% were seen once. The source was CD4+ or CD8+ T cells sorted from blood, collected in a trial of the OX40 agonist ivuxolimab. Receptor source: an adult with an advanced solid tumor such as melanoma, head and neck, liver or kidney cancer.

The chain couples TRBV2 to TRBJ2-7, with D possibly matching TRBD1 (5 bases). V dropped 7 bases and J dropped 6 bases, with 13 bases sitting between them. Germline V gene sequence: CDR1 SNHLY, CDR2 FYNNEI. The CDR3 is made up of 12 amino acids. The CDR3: CASMTDRPEQYF. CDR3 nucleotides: TGTGCCAGCATGACCGACAGACCCGAGCAGTACTTC.

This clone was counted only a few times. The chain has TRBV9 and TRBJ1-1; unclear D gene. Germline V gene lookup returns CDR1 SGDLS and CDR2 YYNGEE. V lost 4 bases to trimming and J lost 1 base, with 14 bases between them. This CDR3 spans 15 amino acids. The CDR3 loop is CASSRELRGNTEAFF. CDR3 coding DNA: TGTGCCAGCAGCAGAGAACTCCGGGGGAACACTGAAGCTTTCTTT.

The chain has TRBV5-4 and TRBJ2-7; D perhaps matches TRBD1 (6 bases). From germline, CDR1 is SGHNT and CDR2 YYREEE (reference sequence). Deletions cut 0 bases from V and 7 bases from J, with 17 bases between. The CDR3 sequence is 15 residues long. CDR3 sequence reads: CASSLESQGGWEQYF. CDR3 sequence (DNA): TGTGCCAGCAGCTTGGAATCCCAAGGGGGATGGGAGCAGTACTTC. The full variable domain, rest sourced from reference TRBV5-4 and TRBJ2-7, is ETGVTQSPTHLIKTRGQQVTLRCSSQSGHNTVSWYQQALGQGPQFIFQYYREEENGRGNFPPRFSGLQFPNYSSELNVNALELDDSALYLCASSLESQGGWEQYFGPGTRLTVT.

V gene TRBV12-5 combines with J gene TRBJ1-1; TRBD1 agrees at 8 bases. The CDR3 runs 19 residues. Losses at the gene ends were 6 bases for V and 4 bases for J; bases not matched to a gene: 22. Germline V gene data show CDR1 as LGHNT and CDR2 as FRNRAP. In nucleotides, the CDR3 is TGTGCTAGTGGCCGAGACAGGGGTTCTTTGGGTGGTCGGGTCACTGAAGCTTTCTTT. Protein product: CASGRDRGSLGGRVTEAFF.

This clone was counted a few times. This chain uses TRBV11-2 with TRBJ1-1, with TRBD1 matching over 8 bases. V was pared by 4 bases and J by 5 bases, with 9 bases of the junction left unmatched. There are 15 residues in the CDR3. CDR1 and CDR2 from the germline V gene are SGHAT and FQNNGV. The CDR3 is CASSSIRGRETEAFF. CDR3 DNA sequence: TGTGCCAGCAGCTCCATCAGGGGGCGCGAGACTGAAGCTTTCTTT.

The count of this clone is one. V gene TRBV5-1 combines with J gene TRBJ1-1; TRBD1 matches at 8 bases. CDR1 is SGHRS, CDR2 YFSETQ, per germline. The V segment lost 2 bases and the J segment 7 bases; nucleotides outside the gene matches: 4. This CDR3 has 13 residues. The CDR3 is CASSLKGQVEAFF. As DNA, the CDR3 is TGCGCCAGCAGCTTAAAGGGACAGGTTGAAGCTTTCTTT.

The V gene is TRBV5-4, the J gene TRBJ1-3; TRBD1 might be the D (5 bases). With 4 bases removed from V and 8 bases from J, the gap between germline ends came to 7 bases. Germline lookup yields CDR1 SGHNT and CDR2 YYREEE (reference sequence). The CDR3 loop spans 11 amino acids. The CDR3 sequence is CASSLRDTIYF. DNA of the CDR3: TGTGCCAGCAGCCTCAGGGACACCATATATTTT.

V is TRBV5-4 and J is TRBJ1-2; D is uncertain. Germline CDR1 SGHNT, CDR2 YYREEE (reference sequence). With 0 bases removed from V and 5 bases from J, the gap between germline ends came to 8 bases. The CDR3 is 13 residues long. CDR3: CASSLDLTYGYTF. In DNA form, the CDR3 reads TGTGCCAGCAGCTTGGATCTGACGTATGGCTACACCTTC.

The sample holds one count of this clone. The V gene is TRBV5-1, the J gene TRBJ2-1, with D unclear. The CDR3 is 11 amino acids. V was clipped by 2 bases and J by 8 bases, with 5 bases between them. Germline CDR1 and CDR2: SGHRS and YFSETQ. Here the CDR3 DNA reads TGCGCCAGCAGCTTCAACCATGAGCAGTTCTTC. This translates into CASSFNHEQFF.

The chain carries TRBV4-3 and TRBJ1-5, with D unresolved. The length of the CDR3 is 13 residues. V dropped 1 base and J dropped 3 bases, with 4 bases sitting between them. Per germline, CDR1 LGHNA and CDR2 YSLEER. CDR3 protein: CASSQGPNQPQHF. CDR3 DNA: TGCGCCAGCAGCCAAGGGCCCAATCAGCCCCAGCATTTT.

DNA of the CDR3: TGTGCCAGCTCACCACCGGACAGGGGCTACACCTTC. Its translation is CASSPPDRGYTF. This chain joins TRBV18 and TRBJ1-2; 7 bases match TRBD1. Germline CDR1 reads KGHSH; CDR2 reads LQKENI. Trimming cost V 0 bases and J 8 bases; bases outside gene matches: 0. The CDR3 loop spans 12 amino acids. Based on the CDR3 plus reference TRBV18 and TRBJ1-2, the full variable domain is NAGVMQNPRHLVRRRGQEARLRCSPMKGHSHVYWYRQLPEEGLKFMVYLQKENIIDESGMPKERFSAEFPKEGPSILRIQQVVRGDSAAYFCASSPPDRGYTFGSGTRLTVV.

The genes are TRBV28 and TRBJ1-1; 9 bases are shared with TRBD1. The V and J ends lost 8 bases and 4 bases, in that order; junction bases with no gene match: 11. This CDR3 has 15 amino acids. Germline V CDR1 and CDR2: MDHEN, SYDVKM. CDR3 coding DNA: TGTGCCAGCCTGCGACAGGGGGGGGTAGTCACTGAAGCTTTCTTT. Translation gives CASLRQGGVVTEAFF.